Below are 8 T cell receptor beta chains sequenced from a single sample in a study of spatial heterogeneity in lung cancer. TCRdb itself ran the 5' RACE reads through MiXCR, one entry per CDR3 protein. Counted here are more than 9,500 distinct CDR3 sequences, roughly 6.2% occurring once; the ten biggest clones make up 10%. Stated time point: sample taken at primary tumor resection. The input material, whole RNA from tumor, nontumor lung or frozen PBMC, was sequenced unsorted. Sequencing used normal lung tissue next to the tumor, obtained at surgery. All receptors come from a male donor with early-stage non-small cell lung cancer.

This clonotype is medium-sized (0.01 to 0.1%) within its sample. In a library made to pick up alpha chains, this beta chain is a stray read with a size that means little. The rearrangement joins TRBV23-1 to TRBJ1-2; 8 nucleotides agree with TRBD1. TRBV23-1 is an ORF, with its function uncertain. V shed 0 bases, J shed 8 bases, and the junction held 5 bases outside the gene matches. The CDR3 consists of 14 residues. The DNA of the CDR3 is TGCGCCAGCAGTCAATCGGACAGGGAGGGCGGCTACACCTTC. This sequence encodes CASSQSDREGGYTF.

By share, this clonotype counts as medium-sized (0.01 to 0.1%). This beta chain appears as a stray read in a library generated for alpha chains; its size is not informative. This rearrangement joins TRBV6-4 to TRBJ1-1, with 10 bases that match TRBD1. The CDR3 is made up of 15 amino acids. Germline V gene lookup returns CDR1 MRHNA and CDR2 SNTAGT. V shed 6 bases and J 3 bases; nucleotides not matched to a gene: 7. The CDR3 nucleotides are TGTGCCAGCAGACAAGACAGGGGGCGGGACACTGAAGCTTTCTTT. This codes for CASRQDRGRDTEAFF.

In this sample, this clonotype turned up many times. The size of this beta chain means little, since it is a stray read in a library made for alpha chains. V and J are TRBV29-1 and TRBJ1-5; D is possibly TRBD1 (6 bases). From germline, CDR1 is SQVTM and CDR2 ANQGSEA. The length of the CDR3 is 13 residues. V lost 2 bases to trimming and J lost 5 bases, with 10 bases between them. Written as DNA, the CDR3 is TGCAGCGTTGAAACAGGGAGGGATCAGCCCCAGCATTTT. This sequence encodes CSVETGRDQPQHF.

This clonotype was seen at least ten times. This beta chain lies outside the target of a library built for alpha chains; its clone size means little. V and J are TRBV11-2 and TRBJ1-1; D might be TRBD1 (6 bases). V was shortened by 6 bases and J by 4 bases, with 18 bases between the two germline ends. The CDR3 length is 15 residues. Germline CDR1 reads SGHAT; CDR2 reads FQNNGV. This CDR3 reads CASSRSATGGTEAFF. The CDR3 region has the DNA TGTGCCAGCAGTCGGAGCGCGACAGGAGGCACTGAAGCTTTCTTT.

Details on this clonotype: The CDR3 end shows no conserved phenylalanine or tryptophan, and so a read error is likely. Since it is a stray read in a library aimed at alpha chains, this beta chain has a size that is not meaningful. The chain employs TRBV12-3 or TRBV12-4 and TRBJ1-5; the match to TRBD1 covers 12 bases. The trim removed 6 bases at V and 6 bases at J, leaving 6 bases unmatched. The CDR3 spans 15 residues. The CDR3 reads CASSTGTGGSQPQHS. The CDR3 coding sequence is TGTGCCAGCAGCACCGGGACAGGGGGCTCTCAGCCCCAGCATTCT.

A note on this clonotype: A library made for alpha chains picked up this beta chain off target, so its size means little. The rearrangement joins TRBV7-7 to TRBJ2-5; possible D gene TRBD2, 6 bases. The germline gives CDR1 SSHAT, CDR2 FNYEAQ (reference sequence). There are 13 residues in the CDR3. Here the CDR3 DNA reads TGTGCTAGCTCTGGGGGGATCCAAGAGACCCAGTACTTC. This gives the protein CASSGGIQETQYF.

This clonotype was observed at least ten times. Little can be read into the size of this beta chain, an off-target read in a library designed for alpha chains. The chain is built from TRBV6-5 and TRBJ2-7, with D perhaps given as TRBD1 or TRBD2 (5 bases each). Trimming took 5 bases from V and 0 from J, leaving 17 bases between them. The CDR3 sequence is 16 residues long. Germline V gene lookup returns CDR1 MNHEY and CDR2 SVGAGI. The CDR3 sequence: CASSPNWPGSSYEQYF. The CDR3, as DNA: TGTGCCAGCAGTCCGAACTGGCCAGGGAGCTCCTACGAGCAGTACTTC.

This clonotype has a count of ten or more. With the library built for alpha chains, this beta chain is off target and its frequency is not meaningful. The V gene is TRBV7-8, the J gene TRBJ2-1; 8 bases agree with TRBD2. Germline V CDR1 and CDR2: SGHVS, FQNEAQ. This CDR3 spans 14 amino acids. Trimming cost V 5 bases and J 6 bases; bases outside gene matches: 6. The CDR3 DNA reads TGTGCCAGCAGCCCCGGGGGGGTGTCCAATGAGCAGTTCTTC. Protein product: CASSPGGVSNEQFF.